Listed below are T cell receptor beta chains from one sample, sequenced in a study of blood T cells in healthy people across ages. MiXCR was run by TCRdb on the 5' RACE reads, yielding one entry per CDR3 protein. The table records 850,000 to 1,300,000 distinct CDR3 sequences, 35% to 50% of them present only once. Sequenced input: blood. The receptors derive from a woman aged 55 to 70 in good health. The CDR3 runs from the conserved cysteine through the conserved F or W. Fields, in order: clone size, J gene, V gene, D gene, CDR3 protein, CDR3 DNA. The D gene is left open where the match is weak. Only some rows state a clone size, as once, few, many or a class for expanded clones.

clone size: few; J gene: TRBJ2-6; V gene: TRBV13; D gene: TRBD1; CDR3 protein: CASSLETGVGNVLTF; CDR3 DNA: TGTGCCAGCAGCTTAGAGACAGGGGTCGGCAACGTCCTGACTTTC
clone size: few; J gene: TRBJ2-5; V gene: TRBV10-3; D gene: .; CDR3 protein: CAISESPGAQETQYF; CDR3 DNA: TGTGCCATCAGTGAGTCGCCCGGGGCCCAAGAGACCCAGTACTTC
clone size: .; J gene: TRBJ1-4; V gene: TRBV7-9; D gene: .; CDR3 protein: CASSPWTIGGQGEKLFF; CDR3 DNA: TGTGCCAGCAGCCCCTGGACGATTGGGGGCCAGGGTGAAAAACTGTTTTTT
clone size: many; J gene: TRBJ2-7; V gene: TRBV27; D gene: TRBD2; CDR3 protein: CASSPPGLAGEQYF; CDR3 DNA: TGTGCCAGCAGTCCCCCGGGACTAGCGGGTGAGCAGTACTTC
clone size: many; J gene: TRBJ2-7; V gene: TRBV29-1; D gene: .; CDR3 protein: CSVAILGAYEQYF; CDR3 DNA: TGCAGCGTAGCCATCCTCGGGGCCTACGAGCAGTACTTC
clone size: .; J gene: TRBJ2-7; V gene: TRBV20-1; D gene: .; CDR3 protein: CSARPGTSYSYEQYF; CDR3 DNA: TGCAGTGCTAGACCCGGGACATCGTACTCCTACGAGCAGTACTTC
clone size: few; J gene: TRBJ2-3; V gene: TRBV20-1; D gene: .; CDR3 protein: CSAREPSTDTQYF; CDR3 DNA: TGCAGTGCTAGGGAACCGAGCACAGATACGCAGTATTTT
clone size: few; J gene: TRBJ2-7; V gene: TRBV27; D gene: TRBD1; CDR3 protein: CASSLGTGGRNEQYF; CDR3 DNA: TGTGCCAGCAGTCTGGGCACAGGGGGCAGGAACGAGCAGTACTTC
clone size: .; J gene: TRBJ2-3; V gene: TRBV20-1; D gene: .; CDR3 protein: CSARGVREGRSYTQYF; CDR3 DNA: TGCAGTGCTAGAGGAGTCAGAGAAGGACGATCCTATACGCAGTATTTT
clone size: once; J gene: TRBJ2-6; V gene: TRBV14; D gene: .; CDR3 protein: CASSRHPPIGSGANVLTF; CDR3 DNA: TGTGCCAGCAGCCGTCACCCCCCCATAGGCTCTGGGGCCAACGTCCTGACTTTC
clone size: once; J gene: TRBJ2-3; V gene: TRBV5-1; D gene: .; CDR3 protein: CASSEVSGADTQYF; CDR3 DNA: TGCGCCAGCAGCGAAGTCTCAGGGGCAGATACGCAGTATTTT
clone size: .; J gene: TRBJ2-5; V gene: TRBV7-6; D gene: .; CDR3 protein: CASSLARDETQYF; CDR3 DNA: TGTGCCAGCAGCTTAGCGAGGGACGAGACCCAGTACTTC
clone size: .; J gene: TRBJ2-1; V gene: TRBV7-9; D gene: .; CDR3 protein: CASSLGAGALYNEQFF; CDR3 DNA: TGTGCCAGCAGCTTAGGGGCGGGCGCCCTATACAATGAGCAGTTCTTC
clone size: many; J gene: TRBJ1-5; V gene: TRBV6-6; D gene: .; CDR3 protein: CASSYQSNQPQHF; CDR3 DNA: TGTGCCAGCAGTTACCAGAGCAATCAGCCCCAGCATTTT
clone size: .; J gene: TRBJ2-1; V gene: TRBV7-7; D gene: .; CDR3 protein: CASSAGLGGRETQFF; CDR3 DNA: TGTGCCAGCAGCGCCGGGCTGGGTGGTAGGGAGACCCAGTTCTTC
clone size: .; J gene: TRBJ2-5; V gene: TRBV27; D gene: TRBD2; CDR3 protein: CASSRSLADQETQYF; CDR3 DNA: TGTGCCAGCAGTAGATCTCTAGCGGATCAAGAGACCCAGTACTTC
clone size: .; J gene: TRBJ2-1; V gene: TRBV2; D gene: .; CDR3 protein: CASEYNEQFF; CDR3 DNA: TGTGCCAGCGAGTACAATGAGCAGTTCTTC
clone size: few; J gene: TRBJ2-7; V gene: TRBV12-3/TRBV12-4; D gene: TRBD2; CDR3 protein: CASSRTSDRSYEQYF; CDR3 DNA: TGTGCCAGCAGCAGAACTAGCGACCGCTCCTACGAGCAGTACTTC
clone size: few; J gene: TRBJ1-2; V gene: TRBV27; D gene: TRBD1; CDR3 protein: CASSLSGQGTSGYGYTF; CDR3 DNA: TGTGCCAGCAGTTTGTCCGGACAGGGAACCTCGGGCTATGGCTACACCTTC
clone size: .; J gene: TRBJ2-1; V gene: TRBV12-1; D gene: .; CDR3 protein: CACSLGLPPFF; CDR3 DNA: TGTGCCTGCAGCCTGGGACTACCACCGTTCTTC
clone size: .; J gene: TRBJ2-7; V gene: TRBV12-3/TRBV12-4; D gene: .; CDR3 protein: CASSREFTPGREQYF; CDR3 DNA: TGTGCCAGCAGCCGAGAGTTTACTCCTGGCCGGGAGCAGTACTTC
clone size: .; J gene: TRBJ2-1; V gene: TRBV4-2; D gene: TRBD1; CDR3 protein: CASSHIRQGGSDEQFF; CDR3 DNA: TGTGCCAGCAGCCACATCAGACAGGGCGGTTCCGACGAGCAGTTCTTC
clone size: many; J gene: TRBJ2-1; V gene: TRBV21-1; D gene: .; CDR3 protein: CASSKVVRSSGCYNEQFF; CDR3 DNA: TGTGCCAGCAGCAAAGTAGTCCGGTCTAGCGGGTGCTACAATGAGCAGTTCTTC
clone size: .; J gene: TRBJ2-1; V gene: TRBV3-1; D gene: .; CDR3 protein: CASSASAGYNEQFF; CDR3 DNA: TGTGCCAGCAGCGCAAGCGCTGGTTACAATGAGCAGTTCTTC
clone size: .; J gene: TRBJ2-1; V gene: TRBV20-1; D gene: TRBD2; CDR3 protein: CSARDRKRGIPSYNEQFF; CDR3 DNA: TGCAGTGCTAGAGATCGTAAGCGGGGGATTCCCTCCTACAATGAGCAGTTCTTC
clone size: few; J gene: TRBJ2-5; V gene: TRBV28; D gene: TRBD1; CDR3 protein: CASSFGGDRQETQYF; CDR3 DNA: TGTGCCAGCAGTTTCGGTGGGGACAGGCAAGAGACCCAGTACTTC
clone size: few; J gene: TRBJ2-7; V gene: TRBV7-9; D gene: TRBD1; CDR3 protein: CASREDRDGSYEQYF; CDR3 DNA: TGTGCCAGCAGAGAGGACAGGGATGGCTCCTACGAGCAGTACTTC
clone size: many; J gene: TRBJ2-3; V gene: TRBV4-2; D gene: .; CDR3 protein: CASSQSGTSRTDTQYF; CDR3 DNA: TGTGCCAGCAGCCAGTCCGGGACTTCCCGCACAGATACGCAGTATTTT
clone size: .; J gene: TRBJ1-6; V gene: TRBV18; D gene: TRBD1; CDR3 protein: CASSPGTGGNSPLHF; CDR3 DNA: TGTGCCAGCTCACCAGGGACAGGGGGGAATTCACCCCTCCACTTT
clone size: few; J gene: TRBJ2-7; V gene: TRBV5-1; D gene: TRBD1; CDR3 protein: CASRDQSTGTYEQYF; CDR3 DNA: TGCGCCAGCAGAGACCAATCGACAGGGACCTACGAGCAGTACTTC
clone size: .; J gene: TRBJ1-2; V gene: TRBV6-5; D gene: .; CDR3 protein: CASSYSSGLFGYTF; CDR3 DNA: TGTGCCAGCAGTTACTCGTCAGGGTTATTTGGCTACACCTTC
clone size: few; J gene: TRBJ2-3; V gene: TRBV27; D gene: .; CDR3 protein: CASSFGRSPSDTQYF; CDR3 DNA: TGTGCCAGCAGTTTTGGCAGGAGCCCCTCAGATACGCAGTATTTT
clone size: .; J gene: TRBJ2-3; V gene: TRBV12-3/TRBV12-4; D gene: .; CDR3 protein: CASSSRQHPRAQYF; CDR3 DNA: TGTGCCAGCAGTTCGAGACAGCACCCAAGGGCGCAGTATTTT
clone size: few; J gene: TRBJ1-4; V gene: TRBV4-2; D gene: TRBD1; CDR3 protein: CASSQRGTGQGGRLFF; CDR3 DNA: TGTGCCAGCAGCCAAAGAGGAACGGGACAGGGTGGTAGACTGTTTTTT
clone size: few; J gene: TRBJ2-3; V gene: TRBV20-1; D gene: TRBD1; CDR3 protein: CSAIQGDTDTQYF; CDR3 DNA: TGCAGTGCTATACAGGGGGACACAGATACGCAGTATTTT
clone size: .; J gene: TRBJ1-5; V gene: TRBV10-3; D gene: .; CDR3 protein: CAISRDSNQPQHF; CDR3 DNA: TGTGCCATCAGCCGAGATAGCAATCAGCCCCAGCATTTT
clone size: .; J gene: TRBJ2-5; V gene: TRBV11-2; D gene: .; CDR3 protein: CASSQTERGETQYF; CDR3 DNA: TGTGCCAGCAGTCAGACCGAGAGGGGGGAGACCCAGTACTTC
clone size: .; J gene: TRBJ2-4; V gene: TRBV7-2; D gene: .; CDR3 protein: CASSANGRRGNIQYF; CDR3 DNA: TGTGCCAGCAGCGCAAACGGGCGGAGGGGAAACATTCAGTACTTC
clone size: .; J gene: TRBJ2-5; V gene: TRBV20-1; D gene: .; CDR3 protein: CSARTEETQYF; CDR3 DNA: TGCAGTGCTAGGACAGAAGAGACCCAGTACTTC
clone size: .; J gene: TRBJ1-1; V gene: TRBV5-4; D gene: .; CDR3 protein: CASSQGTALLNTEAFF; CDR3 DNA: TGTGCCAGCAGTCAGGGGACCGCCTTGCTGAACACTGAAGCTTTCTTT
clone size: once; J gene: TRBJ2-5; V gene: TRBV12-3/TRBV12-4; D gene: .; CDR3 protein: CASSSGWQWRRDAQYF; CDR3 DNA: TGTGCCAGCTCTTCGGGGTGGCAGTGGCGGCGGGATGCGCAGTACTTC
clone size: few; J gene: TRBJ1-2; V gene: TRBV5-1; D gene: .; CDR3 protein: CASSSSVYTYGYTF; CDR3 DNA: TGCGCCAGCAGCTCCTCAGTCTACACCTATGGCTACACCTTC
clone size: few; J gene: TRBJ1-2; V gene: TRBV25-1; D gene: TRBD1; CDR3 protein: CASSLTGGKGYTF; CDR3 DNA: TGTGCCAGCAGTCTGACAGGGGGCAAGGGCTACACCTTC
clone size: .; J gene: TRBJ2-1; V gene: TRBV11-2; D gene: .; CDR3 protein: CASSLSVERVHNEQFF; CDR3 DNA: TGTGCCAGCAGCTTATCAGTAGAGAGGGTGCACAATGAGCAGTTCTTC
clone size: few; J gene: TRBJ2-5; V gene: TRBV9; D gene: .; CDR3 protein: CASSVAPGYQETQYF; CDR3 DNA: TGTGCCAGCAGCGTAGCTCCGGGTTACCAAGAGACCCAGTACTTC
clone size: .; J gene: TRBJ2-1; V gene: TRBV9; D gene: .; CDR3 protein: CASSVASLVMGNEQFF; CDR3 DNA: TGTGCCAGCAGCGTAGCTAGCCTAGTAATGGGCAATGAGCAGTTCTTC
clone size: few; J gene: TRBJ2-5; V gene: TRBV7-2; D gene: TRBD2; CDR3 protein: CASSSHSGSARGETQYF; CDR3 DNA: TGTGCCAGCAGCTCCCATAGCGGGAGTGCCCGGGGAGAGACCCAGTACTTC
clone size: .; J gene: TRBJ2-1; V gene: TRBV6-4; D gene: .; CDR3 protein: CASSVNQGTYNEQFF; CDR3 DNA: TGTGCCAGCAGCGTTAACCAGGGCACCTACAATGAGCAGTTCTTC
clone size: .; J gene: TRBJ2-5; V gene: TRBV3-1; D gene: TRBD1; CDR3 protein: CASSQGVLQGFEETQYF; CDR3 DNA: TGTGCCAGCAGCCAAGGCGTTCTACAGGGGTTCGAAGAGACCCAGTACTTC